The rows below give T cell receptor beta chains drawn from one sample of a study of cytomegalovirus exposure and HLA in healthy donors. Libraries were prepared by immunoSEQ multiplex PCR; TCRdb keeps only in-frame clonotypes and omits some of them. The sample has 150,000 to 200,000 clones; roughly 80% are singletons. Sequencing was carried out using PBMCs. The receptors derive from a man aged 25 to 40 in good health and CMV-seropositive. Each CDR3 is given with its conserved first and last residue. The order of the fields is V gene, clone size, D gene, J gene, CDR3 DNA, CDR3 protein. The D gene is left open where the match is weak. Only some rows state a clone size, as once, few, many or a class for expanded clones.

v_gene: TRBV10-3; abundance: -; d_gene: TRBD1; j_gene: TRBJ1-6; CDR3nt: TGTGCCATCAGATCCGGGACAGTCGGTGGGGGCGGTTCACCCCTCCACTTT; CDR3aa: CAIRSGTVGGGGSPLHF
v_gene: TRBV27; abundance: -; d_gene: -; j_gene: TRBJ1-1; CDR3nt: TGTGCCAGCAGTTCCAACCGCGGGGCTTTCTTT; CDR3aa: CASSSNRGAFF
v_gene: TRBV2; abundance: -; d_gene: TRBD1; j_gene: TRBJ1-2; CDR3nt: TGTGCCAGCAGTGCGACAGGGACTTTTGGCTACACCTTC; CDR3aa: CASSATGTFGYTF
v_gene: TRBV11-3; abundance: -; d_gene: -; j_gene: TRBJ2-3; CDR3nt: TGTGCCAGCGCTGGAGAGCGCACAGATACGCAGTATTTT; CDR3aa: CASAGERTDTQYF
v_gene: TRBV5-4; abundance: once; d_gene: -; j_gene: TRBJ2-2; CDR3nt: TGTGCCAGCAGCTTGTCAGACACCGGGGAGCTGTTTTTT; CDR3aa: CASSLSDTGELFF
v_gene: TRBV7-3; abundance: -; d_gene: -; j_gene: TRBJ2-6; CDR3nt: TGTGCCAGCAGCTCCGACATAACTGGGGCCAACGTCCTGACTTTC; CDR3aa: CASSSDITGANVLTF
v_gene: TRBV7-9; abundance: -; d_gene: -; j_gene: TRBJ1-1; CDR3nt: TGTGCCAGCAGCTTAGTCAAGGGCAGGGCTGAAGCTTTCTTT; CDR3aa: CASSLVKGRAEAFF
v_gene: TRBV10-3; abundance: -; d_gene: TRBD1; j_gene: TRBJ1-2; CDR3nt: TGTGCCATCAGTGAGGCTCTGACAGGGAGCTATGGCTACACCTTC; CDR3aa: CAISEALTGSYGYTF
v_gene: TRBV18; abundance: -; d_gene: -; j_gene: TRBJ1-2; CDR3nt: TGTGCCAGCTCACTTTTCGAGCAGGGGAAGCATGGCTACACCTTC; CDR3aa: CASSLFEQGKHGYTF
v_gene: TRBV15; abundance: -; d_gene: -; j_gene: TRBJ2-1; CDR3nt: TGTGCCACCAGCAGAGATACGCCTAGTGTAGGCAATGAGCAGTTCTTC; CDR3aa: CATSRDTPSVGNEQFF
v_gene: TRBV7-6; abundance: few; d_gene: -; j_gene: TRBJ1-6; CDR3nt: TGTGCCAGCAGCTTGTCGGGGATAGGTTCACCCCTCCACTTT; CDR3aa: CASSLSGIGSPLHF
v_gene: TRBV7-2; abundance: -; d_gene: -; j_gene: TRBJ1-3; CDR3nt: TGTGCCAGCAGCTTGACAGGTTACTACTCTGGAAACACCATATATTTT; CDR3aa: CASSLTGYYSGNTIYF
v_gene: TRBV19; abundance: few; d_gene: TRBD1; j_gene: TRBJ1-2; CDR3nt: TGTGCCAGTAGTGGGGACAGAGCTTATGGCTACACCTTC; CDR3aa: CASSGDRAYGYTF
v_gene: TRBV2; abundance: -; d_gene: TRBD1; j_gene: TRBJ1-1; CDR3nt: TGTGCCAGCAGCTCCCGACAGGGCCTCTTGACTTTCTTT; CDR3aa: CASSSRQGLLTFF
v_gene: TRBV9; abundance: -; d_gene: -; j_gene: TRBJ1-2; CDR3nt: TGTGCCAGCAGCGTAGCGGACTATGGCTACACCTTC; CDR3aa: CASSVADYGYTF
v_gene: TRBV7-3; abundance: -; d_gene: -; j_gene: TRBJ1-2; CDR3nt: TGTGCCAGCAGTACCCAGCGGCAGGGGACCTCCTACACCTTC; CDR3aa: CASSTQRQGTSYTF
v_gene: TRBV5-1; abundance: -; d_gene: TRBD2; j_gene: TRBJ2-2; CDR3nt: TGCGCCAGCAGCCCCCGGGGGAGGGATCCCGGGGAGCTGTTTTTT; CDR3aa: CASSPRGRDPGELFF
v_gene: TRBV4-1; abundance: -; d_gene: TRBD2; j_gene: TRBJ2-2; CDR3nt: TGCGCCAGCAGCCTTTTCGGACTAGCGGGGGGGGACACCGGGGAGCTGTTTTTT; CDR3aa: CASSLFGLAGGDTGELFF
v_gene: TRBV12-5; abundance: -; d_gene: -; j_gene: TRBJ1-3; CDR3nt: TGTGCTAGTGGTTTCAGCTCTGGAAACACCATATATTTT; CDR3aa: CASGFSSGNTIYF
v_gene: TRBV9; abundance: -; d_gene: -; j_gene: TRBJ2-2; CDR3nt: TGTGCCAGCAGCGTAGCTGAGGGAGCCGGGGAGCTGTTTTTT; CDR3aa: CASSVAEGAGELFF
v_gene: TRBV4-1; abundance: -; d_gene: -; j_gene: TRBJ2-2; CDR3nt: TGCGCCAGCAGCGCTATAAACACCGGGGAGCTGTTTTTT; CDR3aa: CASSAINTGELFF
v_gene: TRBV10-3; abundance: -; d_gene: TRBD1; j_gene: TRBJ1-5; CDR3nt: TGTGCCATCAGCGAGGGACAGGGCAATCAGCCCCAGCATTTT; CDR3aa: CAISEGQGNQPQHF
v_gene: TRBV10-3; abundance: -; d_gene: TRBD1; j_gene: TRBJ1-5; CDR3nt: TGTGCCATCAGTAGGGACAGGGCAAGCAATCAGCCCCAGCATTTT; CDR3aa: CAISRDRASNQPQHF
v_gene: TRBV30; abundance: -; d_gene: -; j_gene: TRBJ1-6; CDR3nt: TGTGCCTACCGGGACTTGAATTCACCCCTCCACTTT; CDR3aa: CAYRDLNSPLHF
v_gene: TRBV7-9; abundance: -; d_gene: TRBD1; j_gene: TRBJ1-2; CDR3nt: TGTGCCAGCAGACGTGGACAGGGGGATAACTATGGCTACACCTTC; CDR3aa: CASRRGQGDNYGYTF
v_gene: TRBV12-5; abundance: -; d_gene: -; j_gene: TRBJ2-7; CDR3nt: TGTGCTAGTGGTCCACCCGGGAGCTACGAGCAGTACTTC; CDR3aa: CASGPPGSYEQYF
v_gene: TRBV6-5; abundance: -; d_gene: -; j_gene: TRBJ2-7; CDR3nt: TGTGCCAGCAGTTACGGCGGCATATCATACGAGCAGTACTTC; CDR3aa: CASSYGGISYEQYF
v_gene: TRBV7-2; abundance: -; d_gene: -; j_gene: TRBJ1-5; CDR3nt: TGTGCCAGCAGCCCCCAGGTGGGGCTTAGCAATCAGCCCCAGCATTTT; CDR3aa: CASSPQVGLSNQPQHF